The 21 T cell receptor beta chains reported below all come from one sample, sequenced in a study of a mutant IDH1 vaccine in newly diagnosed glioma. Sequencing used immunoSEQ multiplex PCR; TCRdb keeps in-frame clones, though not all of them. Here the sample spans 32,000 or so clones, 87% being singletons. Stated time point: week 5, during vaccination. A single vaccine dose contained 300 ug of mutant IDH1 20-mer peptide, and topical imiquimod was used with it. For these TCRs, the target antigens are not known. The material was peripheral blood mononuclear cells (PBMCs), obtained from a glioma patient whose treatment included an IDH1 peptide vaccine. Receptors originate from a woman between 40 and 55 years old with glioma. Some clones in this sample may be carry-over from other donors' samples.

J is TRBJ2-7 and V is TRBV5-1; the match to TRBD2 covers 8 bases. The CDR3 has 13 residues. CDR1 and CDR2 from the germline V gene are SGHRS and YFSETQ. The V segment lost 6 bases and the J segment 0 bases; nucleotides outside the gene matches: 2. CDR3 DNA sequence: TGCGCCAGCAATAGCGGGACCTCCTACGAGCAGTACTTC. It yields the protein CASNSGTSYEQYF. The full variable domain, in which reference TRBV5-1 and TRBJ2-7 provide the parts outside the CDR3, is KAGVTQTPRYLIKTRGQQVTLSCSPISGHRSVSWYQQTPGQGLQFLFEYFSETQRNKGNFPGRFSGRQFSNSRSEMNVSTLELGDSALYLCASNSGTSYEQYFGPGTRLTVT.

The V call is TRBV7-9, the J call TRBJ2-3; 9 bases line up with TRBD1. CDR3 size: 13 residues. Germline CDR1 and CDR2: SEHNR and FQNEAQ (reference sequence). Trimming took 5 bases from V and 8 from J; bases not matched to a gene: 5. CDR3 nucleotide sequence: TGTGCCAGCAGCCTTCGGACAGGGGTTACGCAGTATTTT. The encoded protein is CASSLRTGVTQYF.

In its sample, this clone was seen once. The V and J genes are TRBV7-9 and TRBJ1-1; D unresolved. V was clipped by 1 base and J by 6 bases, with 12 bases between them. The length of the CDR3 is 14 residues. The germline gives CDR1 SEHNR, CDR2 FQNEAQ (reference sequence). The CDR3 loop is CASSLGTRGAEAFF. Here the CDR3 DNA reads TGTGCCAGCAGCTTAGGCACGCGGGGAGCTGAAGCTTTCTTT.

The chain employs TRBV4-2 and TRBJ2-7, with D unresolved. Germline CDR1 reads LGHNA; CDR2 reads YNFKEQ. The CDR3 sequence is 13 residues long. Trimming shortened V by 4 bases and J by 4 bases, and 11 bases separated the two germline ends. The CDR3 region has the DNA TGTGCCAGCAGCCCCAAAAGGGAATACGAGCAGTACTTC. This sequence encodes CASSPKREYEQYF.

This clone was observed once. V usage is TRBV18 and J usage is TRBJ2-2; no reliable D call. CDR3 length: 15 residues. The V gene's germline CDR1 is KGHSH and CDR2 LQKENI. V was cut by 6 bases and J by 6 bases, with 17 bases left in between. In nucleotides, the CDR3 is TGTGCCAGCTCGCCGTTCGGGTCCACCTCCGGGGAGCTGTTTTTT. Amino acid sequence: CASSPFGSTSGELFF.

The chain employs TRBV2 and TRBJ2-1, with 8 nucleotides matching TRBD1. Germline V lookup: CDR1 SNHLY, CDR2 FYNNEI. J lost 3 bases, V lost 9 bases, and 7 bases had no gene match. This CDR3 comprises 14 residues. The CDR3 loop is CASSETGGYNEQFF. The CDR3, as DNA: TGTGCCAGTTCGGAAACAGGGGGCTACAATGAGCAGTTCTTC.

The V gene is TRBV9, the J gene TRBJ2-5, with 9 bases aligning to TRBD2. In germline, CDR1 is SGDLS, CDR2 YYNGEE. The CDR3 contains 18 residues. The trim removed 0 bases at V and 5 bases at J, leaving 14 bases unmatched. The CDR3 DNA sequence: TGTGCCAGCAGCGTAGAGGGTGGCGGGGGGGCCCTTGTGGAGACCCAGTACTTC. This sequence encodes CASSVEGGGGALVETQYF.

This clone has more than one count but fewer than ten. CDR3 protein: CASSRRGTYEQYF. DNA for the CDR3: TGTGCCAGTAGTCGGCGAGGGACCTACGAGCAGTACTTC. The chain has TRBV19 and TRBJ2-7, with D possibly matching TRBD2 (5 bases). The CDR3 consists of 13 residues. The V gene lost 5 bases and the J gene lost 2 bases, with 10 bases spanning the gap. Per the germline V gene, CDR1 is LNHDA and CDR2 is SQIVND (reference sequence). Looking up the rest from reference TRBV19 and TRBJ2-7 gives the full variable domain: DGGITQSPKYLFRKEGQNVTLSCEQNLNHDAMYWYRQDPGQGLRLIYYSQIVNDFQKGDIAEGYSVSREKKESFPLTVTSAQKNPTAFYLCASSRRGTYEQYFGPGTRLTVT.

In DNA, the CDR3 is TGTGCCAGTAGTGCCGACCAGGGGGCTAATTCACCCCTCCACTTT. Translated, it gives CASSADQGANSPLHF. V gene TRBV19 combines with J gene TRBJ1-6; TRBD1 aligns across 8 bases. J was trimmed by 6 bases and V by 5 bases; bases with no gene match: 6. Germline assignment: CDR1 LNHDA and CDR2 SQIVND (reference sequence). This CDR3 spans 15 amino acids.

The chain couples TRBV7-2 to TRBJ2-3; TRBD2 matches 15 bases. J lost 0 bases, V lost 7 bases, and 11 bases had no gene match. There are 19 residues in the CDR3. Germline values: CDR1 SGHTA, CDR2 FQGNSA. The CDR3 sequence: CASTDLGLAGGESTDTQYF. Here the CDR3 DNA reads TGTGCCAGCACCGACTTAGGACTAGCGGGGGGGGAGAGCACAGATACGCAGTATTTT.

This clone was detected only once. The CDR3 spells CASSLAHTGGFYEQYF. The CDR3 nucleotides read TGTGCCAGCAGCTTGGCTCACACAGGGGGCTTCTACGAGCAGTACTTC. The rearrangement uses TRBV5-6 and TRBJ2-7; TRBD1 aligns across 9 bases. J gave up 3 bases and V 0 bases, and 7 bases lay outside the gene matches. The CDR3 is 16 amino acids. Germline V gene lookup returns CDR1 SGHDT and CDR2 YYEEEE. The entire variable domain, with the rest obtained from reference TRBV5-6 and TRBJ2-7, is as follows: DAGVTQSPTHLIKTRGQQVTLRCSPKSGHDTVSWYQQALGQGPQFIFQYYEEEERQRGNFPDRFSGHQFPNYSSELNVNALLLGDSALYLCASSLAHTGGFYEQYFGPGTRLTVT.

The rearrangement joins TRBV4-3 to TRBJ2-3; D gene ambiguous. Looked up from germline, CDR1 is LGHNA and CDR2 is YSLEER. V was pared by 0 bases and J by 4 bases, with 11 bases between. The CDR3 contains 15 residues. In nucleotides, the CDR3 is TGCGCCAGCAGCCAAGAGCCCTCTAGTTCAGATACGCAGTATTTT. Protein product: CASSQEPSSSDTQYF.

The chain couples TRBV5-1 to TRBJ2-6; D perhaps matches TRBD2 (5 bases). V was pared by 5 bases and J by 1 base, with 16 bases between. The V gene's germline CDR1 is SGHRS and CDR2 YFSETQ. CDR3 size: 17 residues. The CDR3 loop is CASRDLAKESGANVLTF. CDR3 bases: TGCGCCAGCAGGGACCTAGCAAAGGAGTCTGGGGCCAACGTCCTGACTTTC.

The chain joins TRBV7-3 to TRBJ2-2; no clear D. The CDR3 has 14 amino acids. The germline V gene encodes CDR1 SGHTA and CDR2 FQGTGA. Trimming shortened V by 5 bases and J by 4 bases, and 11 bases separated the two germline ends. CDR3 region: CASSPVPLTGELFF. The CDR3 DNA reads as TGTGCCAGCAGCCCAGTGCCGCTCACCGGGGAGCTGTTTTTT.

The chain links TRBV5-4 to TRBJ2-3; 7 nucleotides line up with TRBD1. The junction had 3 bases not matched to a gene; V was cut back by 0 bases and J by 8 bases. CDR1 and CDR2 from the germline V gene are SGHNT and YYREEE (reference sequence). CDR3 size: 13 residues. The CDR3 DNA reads TGTGCCAGCAGCTTGGTTAAGGGGGCTACGCAGTATTTT. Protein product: CASSLVKGATQYF.

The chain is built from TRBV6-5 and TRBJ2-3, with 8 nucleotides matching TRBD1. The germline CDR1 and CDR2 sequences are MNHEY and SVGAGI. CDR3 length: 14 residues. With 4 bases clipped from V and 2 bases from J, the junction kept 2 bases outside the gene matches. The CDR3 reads CASSFRGPTDTQYF. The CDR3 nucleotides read TGTGCCAGCAGTTTCAGGGGGCCCACAGATACGCAGTATTTT.

The CDR3 coding sequence is TGTGCCAGCAGCCTCCGGACTAGCGGGAGACTCTATGAGCAGTTCTTC. Translated: CASSLRTSGRLYEQFF. The chain is built from TRBV14 and TRBJ2-1; 13 bases are shared with TRBD2. Germline V lookup: CDR1 SGHDN, CDR2 FVKESK. J lost 8 bases, V lost 4 bases, and 8 bases had no gene match. The CDR3 runs to 16 residues.

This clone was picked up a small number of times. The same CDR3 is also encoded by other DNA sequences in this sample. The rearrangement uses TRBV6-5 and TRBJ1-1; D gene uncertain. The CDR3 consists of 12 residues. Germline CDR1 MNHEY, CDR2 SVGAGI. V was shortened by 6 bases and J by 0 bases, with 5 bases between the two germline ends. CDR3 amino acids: CASRRLNTEAFF. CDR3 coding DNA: TGTGCCAGCAGACGTTTGAACACTGAAGCTTTCTTT.

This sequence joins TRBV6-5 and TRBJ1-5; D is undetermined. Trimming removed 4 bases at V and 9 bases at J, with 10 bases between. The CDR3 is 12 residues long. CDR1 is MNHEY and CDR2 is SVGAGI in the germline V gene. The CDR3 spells CASSLSSGPQHF. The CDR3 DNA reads TGTGCCAGCAGTTTATCCTCGGGGCCCCAGCATTTT.

CDR3 DNA: TGTGCCAGCTCACCGACAGCCCTATGGGTCAGGAATCAGCCCCAGCATTTT. Its protein product is CASSPTALWVRNQPQHF. The rearrangement joins TRBV18 to TRBJ1-5; possibly TRBD1 for D (5 bases). The ends were cut back, 3 bases at V and 4 bases at J, with 19 bases in the middle. The length of the CDR3 is 17 residues. In germline, CDR1 is KGHSH, CDR2 LQKENI.

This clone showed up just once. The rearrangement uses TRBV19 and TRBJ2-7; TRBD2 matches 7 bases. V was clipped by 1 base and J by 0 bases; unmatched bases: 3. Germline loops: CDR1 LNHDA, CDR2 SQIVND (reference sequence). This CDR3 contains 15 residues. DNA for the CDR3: TGTGCCAGTAGTATAGGGCGGGGGAGCTCCTACGAGCAGTACTTC. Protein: CASSIGRGSSYEQYF. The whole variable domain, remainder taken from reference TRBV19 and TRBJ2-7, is DGGITQSPKYLFRKEGQNVTLSCEQNLNHDAMYWYRQDPGQGLRLIYYSQIVNDFQKGDIAEGYSVSREKKESFPLTVTSAQKNPTAFYLCASSIGRGSSYEQYFGPGTRLTVT.